This TCR beta chain was sequenced during a study of blood T cell repertoires in COVID-19. At the level of the study: In each case, the material was cDNA or gDNA derived from T cells, B-cell-depleted T cells, or PBMCs.

Sequenced by immunoSEQ multiplex PCR; TCRdb stores in-frame clones only, minus some. In the table there are about 120,000 clones, 85% of which are singletons. This clone was detected ten times or more. The CDR3 has 15 residues. The germline CDR1 and CDR2 sequences are SGDLS and YYNGEE. The V segment lost 4 bases and the J segment 0 bases; nucleotides outside the gene matches: 4. The V and J genes are TRBV9 and TRBJ1-3, with 7 nucleotides matching TRBD1. Sequencing used peripheral blood. The source is an elderly man with active or convalescent COVID-19. The CDR3 bases are TGTGCCAGCAGCCCCACAGGGGACTCTGGAAACACCATATATTTT. Its protein product is CASSPTGDSGNTIYF.